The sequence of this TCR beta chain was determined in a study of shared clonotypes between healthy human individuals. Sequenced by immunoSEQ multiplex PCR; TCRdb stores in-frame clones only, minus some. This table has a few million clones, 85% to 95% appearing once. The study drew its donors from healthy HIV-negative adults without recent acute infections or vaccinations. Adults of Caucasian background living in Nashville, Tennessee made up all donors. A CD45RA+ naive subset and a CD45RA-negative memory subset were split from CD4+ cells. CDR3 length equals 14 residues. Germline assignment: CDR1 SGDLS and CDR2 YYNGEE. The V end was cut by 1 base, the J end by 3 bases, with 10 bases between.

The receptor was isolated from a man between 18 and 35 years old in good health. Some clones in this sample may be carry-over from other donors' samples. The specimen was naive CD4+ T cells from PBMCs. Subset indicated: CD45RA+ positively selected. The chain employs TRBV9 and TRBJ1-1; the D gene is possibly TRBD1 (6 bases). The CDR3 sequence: CASSVSQGHTEAFF. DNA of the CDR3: TGTGCCAGCAGCGTATCGCAGGGGCACACTGAAGCTTTCTTT.